The 3 T cell receptor beta chains listed next were all sequenced from one sample in a study of T cells in Graves' hyperthyroidism and ophthalmopathy. RNA transcripts yielded amplified TCR beta CDR3 regions. HTBI primers were employed in a first-round RT-PCR of the TCR CDR3. A single record per CDR3 protein comes from TCRdb applying MiXCR to the multiplex PCR reads. Here the sample spans over 650,000 distinct CDR3 sequences, about 16% being singletons. Sample: blood. The receptors stem from a man younger than 35 with Graves' hyperthyroidism.

About this clonotype: One junction end disagrees with the germline gene, perhaps due to a read error. This chain uses TRBV20-1 with TRBJ2-2; weak D call: TRBD1 (6 bases). The CDR3 length is 13 residues. The germline V gene encodes CDR1 DFQATT and CDR2 SNEGSKA (reference sequence). The CDR3 is CTARDTDTGELFF. The CDR3 nucleotides are TGCACTGCTAGGGACACAGACACCGGGGAGCTGTTTTTT.

This clonotype was seen at least ten times. The rearrangement links TRBV6-6 to TRBJ2-7, with 7 bases aligning to TRBD2. J was trimmed by 4 bases and V by 2 bases; bases with no gene match: 11. This CDR3 region has 16 residues. CDR1 is MNHNY, CDR2 SVGAGI, per germline (reference sequence). As DNA, the CDR3 is TGTGCCAGCAGTTACCTAGCCCTCCGGGACTATTACGAGCAGTACTTC. Encoded protein: CASSYLALRDYYEQYF.

This rearrangement joins TRBV5-1 to TRBJ2-2, with TRBD1 matching over 11 bases. Germline V lookup: CDR1 SGHRS, CDR2 YFSETQ. The CDR3 sequence is 16 residues long. V was pared by 4 bases and J by 5 bases, with 7 bases of the junction left unmatched. The DNA for the CDR3 is TGCGCCAGCAGCCTACGGGGACAGGGGGGAACCGGGGAGCTGTTTTTT. Its translation: CASSLRGQGGTGELFF.